This T cell receptor beta chain was sequenced for a study of blood T cells in healthy people across ages. Combining a sample-barcoded 5' primer with a J-beta primer mix, a second PCR ran for roughly 6 to 11 cycles. Researchers report that a template-switch adaptor with 12 random nucleotides tagged each cDNA molecule. TCRdb fed the 5' RACE reads into MiXCR, producing one record per CDR3 protein. The sample has about 670,000 distinct CDR3 sequences, approximately 40% seen once. Germline lookup yields CDR1 LGHNA and CDR2 YSLEER. After removal of 3 bases from V and 1 base from J, the junction contained 4 bases not matched to a gene. This CDR3 has 15 residues.

The chain links TRBV4-3 to TRBJ1-1, with 8 nucleotides matching TRBD1. The clonotype was recovered from a man at least 80 years old in good health. Sequencing was performed on blood. The CDR3 nucleotides are TGCGCCAGCAGCCATCTCGGGACAGGGAACACTGAAGCTTTCTTT. Translation gives CASSHLGTGNTEAFF.